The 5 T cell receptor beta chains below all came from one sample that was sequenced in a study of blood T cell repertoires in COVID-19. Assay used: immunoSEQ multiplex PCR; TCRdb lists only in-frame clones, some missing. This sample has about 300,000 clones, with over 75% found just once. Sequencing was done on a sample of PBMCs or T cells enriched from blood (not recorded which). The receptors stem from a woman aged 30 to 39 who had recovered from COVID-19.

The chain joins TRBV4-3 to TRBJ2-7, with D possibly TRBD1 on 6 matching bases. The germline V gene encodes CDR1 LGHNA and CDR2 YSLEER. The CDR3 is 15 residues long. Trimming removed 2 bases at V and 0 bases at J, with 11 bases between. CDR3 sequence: CASSQQPGHSYEQYF. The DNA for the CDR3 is TGCGCCAGCAGCCAACAACCGGGACACTCCTACGAGCAGTACTTC.

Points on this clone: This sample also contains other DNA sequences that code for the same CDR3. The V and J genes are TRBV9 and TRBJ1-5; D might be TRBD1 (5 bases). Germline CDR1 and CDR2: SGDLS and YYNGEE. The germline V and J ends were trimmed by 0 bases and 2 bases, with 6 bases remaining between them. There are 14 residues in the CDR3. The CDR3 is CASSVGGGNQPQHF. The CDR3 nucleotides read TGTGCCAGCAGCGTAGGGGGGGGCAATCAGCCCCAGCATTTT.

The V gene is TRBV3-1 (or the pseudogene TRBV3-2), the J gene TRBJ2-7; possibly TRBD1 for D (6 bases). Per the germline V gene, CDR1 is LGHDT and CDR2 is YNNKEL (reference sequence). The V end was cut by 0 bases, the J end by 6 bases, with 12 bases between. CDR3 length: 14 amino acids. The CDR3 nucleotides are TGTGCCAGCAGCCAAGACAACAGGGCCGGCGAGCAGTACTTC. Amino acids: CASSQDNRAGEQYF.

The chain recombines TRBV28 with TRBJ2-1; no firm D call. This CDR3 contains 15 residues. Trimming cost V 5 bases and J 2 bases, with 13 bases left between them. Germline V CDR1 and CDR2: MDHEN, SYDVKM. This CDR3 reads CASSLTPSPYNEQFF. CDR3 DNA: TGTGCCAGCAGTCTAACTCCTTCTCCCTACAATGAGCAGTTCTTC. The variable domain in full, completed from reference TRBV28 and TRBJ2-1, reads DVKVTQSSRYLVKRTGEKVFLECVQDMDHENMFWYRQDPGLGLRLIYFSYDVKMKEKGDIPEGYSVSREKKERFSLILESASTNQTSMYLCASSLTPSPYNEQFFGPGTRLTVL.

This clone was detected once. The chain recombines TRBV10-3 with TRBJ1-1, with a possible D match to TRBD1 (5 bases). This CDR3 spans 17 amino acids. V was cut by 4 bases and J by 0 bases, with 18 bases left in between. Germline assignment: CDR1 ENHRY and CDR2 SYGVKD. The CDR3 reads CAISGRAGKSVNTEAFF. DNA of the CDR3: TGTGCCATCAGTGGGAGGGCAGGGAAGTCGGTGAACACTGAAGCTTTCTTT.